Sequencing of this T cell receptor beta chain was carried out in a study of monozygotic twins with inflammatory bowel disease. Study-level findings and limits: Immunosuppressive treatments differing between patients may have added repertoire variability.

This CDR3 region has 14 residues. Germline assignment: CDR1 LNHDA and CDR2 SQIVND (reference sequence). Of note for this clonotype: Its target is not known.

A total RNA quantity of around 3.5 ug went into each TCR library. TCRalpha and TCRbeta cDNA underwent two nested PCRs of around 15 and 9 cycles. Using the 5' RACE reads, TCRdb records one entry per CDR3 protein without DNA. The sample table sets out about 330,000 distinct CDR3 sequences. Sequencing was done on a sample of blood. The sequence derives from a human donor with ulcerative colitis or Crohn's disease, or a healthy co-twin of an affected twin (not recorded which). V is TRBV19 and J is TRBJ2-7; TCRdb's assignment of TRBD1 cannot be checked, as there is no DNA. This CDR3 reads CASSIDAGSYEQYF. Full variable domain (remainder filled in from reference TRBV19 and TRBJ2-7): DGGITQSPKYLFRKEGQNVTLSCEQNLNHDAMYWYRQDPGQGLRLIYYSQIVNDFQKGDIAEGYSVSREKKESFPLTVTSAQKNPTAFYLCASSIDAGSYEQYFGPGTRLTVT.